These T cell receptor beta chains were read from a single sample in a study of CD8+CD57+ T cells in acquired aplastic anemia. Via MiXCR, TCRdb re-called the reads, giving one row per CDR3 protein. The sample lists hundreds of thousands of distinct CDR3 sequences; about a third were seen once. The sequencing input was sorted CD4+, CD8+, or CD8+CD57+ T cells (not recorded which) from PBMCs. These receptors all come from a human donor with aplastic anemia. Each CDR3 is given with its conserved first and last residue. The D gene is left open where the match is weak. Expanded clones get a size class; other rows say once, few or many, or leave the size out.

TRBD1	TRBV2	14	TRBJ2-2	NA	CASTTGANTGELFF	TGTGCCAGCACGACAGGGGCGAACACCGGGGAGCTGTTTTTT
NA	TRBV10-3	17	TRBJ2-1	many	CAISRLDSLISYNEQFF	TGTGCCATCAGTCGGTTGGACAGTCTCATCTCCTACAATGAGCAGTTCTTC
NA	TRBV19	14	TRBJ2-2	many	CASSISTGTGELFF	TGTGCCAGTAGTATAAGCACAGGGACCGGGGAGCTGTTTTTT
NA	TRBV7-3	15	TRBJ2-7	NA	CASSLHPGPSYEQYF	TGTGCCAGCAGCTTACACCCGGGACCGTCCTACGAGCAGTACTTC
NA	TRBV20-1	12	TRBJ1-1	few	CSARWGPTEAFF	TGCAGTGCTAGATGGGGGCCCACTGAAGCTTTCTTT
NA	TRBV5-1	16	TRBJ2-5	few	CASSQAGNGGEETQYF	TGTGCCAGCAGCCAAGCCGGGAACGGAGGGGAAGAGACCCAGTACTTC
TRBD1	TRBV9	14	TRBJ2-5	many	CASSLTGGQETQYF	TGTGCCAGCAGCCTGACAGGGGGCCAAGAGACCCAGTACTTC
TRBD1	TRBV29-1	12	TRBJ2-5	once	CSVDGTEETQYF	TGCAGCGTTGACGGGACAGAAGAGACCCAGTACTTC
NA	TRBV7-2	12	TRBJ2-3	few	CASSWQLDTQYF	TGTGCCAGCAGCTGGCAGCTAGATACGCAGTATTTT
TRBD1	TRBV19	15	TRBJ2-1	few	CASNTPRTGFNEQFF	TGTGCCAGTAATACTCCGAGGACAGGGTTCAATGAGCAGTTCTTC
NA	TRBV2	16	TRBJ1-1	many	CASSEDRVGRNTEAFF	TGTGCCAGCAGTGAAGACAGGGTCGGCAGGAACACTGAAGCTTTCTTT
NA	TRBV20-1	14	TRBJ1-3	many	CSARDTRAGNTIYF	TGCAGTGCTAGAGATACGAGGGCTGGAAACACCATATATTTT
NA	TRBV20-1	16	TRBJ2-1	NA	CSARDPFGSGYYEQFF	TGCAGTGCTAGAGACCCATTCGGTAGCGGTTACTATGAGCAGTTCTTC
TRBD1	TRBV12-3/TRBV12-4	15	TRBJ2-1	few	CASSLTGQGGDEQFF	TGTGCCAGCAGTTTAACAGGACAGGGAGGAGATGAGCAGTTCTTC
TRBD2	TRBV25-1	14	TRBJ2-7	NA	CASSPSGATYEQYF	TGTGCCAGCTCACCGAGCGGGGCAACCTACGAGCAGTACTTC
TRBD2	TRBV15	15	TRBJ2-5	many	CATSISGSNQETQYF	TGTGCCACCAGCATTAGCGGGAGCAACCAAGAGACCCAGTACTTC
TRBD1	TRBV29-1	13	TRBJ1-2	NA	CSVRGQDNYGYTF	TGCAGCGTTCGGGGACAGGATAACTATGGCTACACCTTC
TRBD2	TRBV15	16	TRBJ2-4	many	CATSRGLAGAEHIQYF	TGTGCCACCAGCAGAGGACTAGCGGGAGCCGAGCACATTCAGTACTTC
NA	TRBV20-1	14	TRBJ2-1	many	CSVSRPSGYNEQFF	TGCAGTGTCTCGAGGCCTTCGGGGTACAATGAGCAGTTCTTC
NA	TRBV20-1	13	TRBJ1-4	NA	CSASGRTNEKLFF	TGCAGTGCTAGCGGTCGCACTAATGAAAAACTGTTTTTT
TRBD2	TRBV24-1	16	TRBJ2-3	many	CATSVSGAGSTDTQYF	TGTGCCACCAGCGTCTCGGGAGCGGGAAGCACAGATACGCAGTATTTT
NA	TRBV28	15	TRBJ1-1	NA	CASSLDPRYNTEAFF	TGTGCCAGCAGTTTAGATCCGCGTTATAACACTGAAGCTTTCTTT
NA	TRBV2	14	TRBJ1-1	NA	CASTLGGANTEAFF	TGTGCCAGCACTCTAGGAGGGGCGAACACTGAAGCTTTCTTT
NA	TRBV27	14	TRBJ1-5	few	CASRSHGGAQPQHF	TGTGCCAGCCGATCCCATGGGGGGGCTCAGCCCCAGCATTTT
NA	TRBV7-3	17	TRBJ2-2	few	CASSLFSGPVNTGELFF	TGTGCCAGCAGCTTATTCTCCGGGCCCGTGAACACCGGGGAGCTGTTTTTT
NA	TRBV2	12	TRBJ1-2	NA	CASSHGLYGYTF	TGTGCCAGCAGCCACGGACTCTATGGCTACACCTTC
NA	TRBV29-1	12	TRBJ1-4	NA	CSAGSSIEKLFF	TGCAGCGCTGGGTCTTCTATTGAAAAACTGTTTTTT
NA	TRBV9	13	TRBJ1-1	few	CASSGGLNTEAFF	TGTGCCAGCAGCGGAGGCTTGAACACTGAAGCTTTCTTT
TRBD2	TRBV24-1	18	TRBJ2-1	NA	CATSDPGGGRIRGNEQFF	TGTGCCACCAGTGACCCGGGGGGCGGGAGGATTAGGGGCAATGAGCAGTTCTTC
TRBD2	TRBV25-1	14	TRBJ2-1	NA	CASSPPSGINEQFF	TGTGCCAGCTCACCGCCTAGCGGGATCAATGAGCAGTTCTTC
NA	TRBV7-2	14	TRBJ2-3	many	CATSGRSSTDTQYF	TGTGCCACCTCCGGACGTTCTAGCACAGATACGCAGTATTTT
TRBD1	TRBV10-1	13	TRBJ2-3	once	CASSESRTGTQYF	TGCGCCAGCAGTGAGTCGCGGACAGGGACGCAGTATTTT
NA	TRBV19	15	TRBJ1-1	NA	CASSTSGTQNTEAFF	TGTGCCAGTAGTACCTCCGGGACACAGAACACTGAAGCTTTCTTT
TRBD1	TRBV15	11	TRBJ1-1	NA	CATPYRGVAFF	TGTGCCACCCCCTACAGGGGAGTAGCTTTCTTT
TRBD1	TRBV10-3	13	TRBJ2-3	many	CAISLQGGDTQYF	TGTGCCATCAGTTTACAGGGGGGCGATACGCAGTATTTT
NA	TRBV19	11	TRBJ2-1	many	CASKGGDEQFF	TGTGCCAGTAAAGGTGGAGACGAGCAGTTCTTC
NA	TRBV6-2/TRBV6-3	17	TRBJ2-1	few	CASSLELTDSSYNEQFF	TGTGCCAGCAGTCTCGAGCTGACGGATAGCTCCTACAATGAGCAGTTCTTC
NA	TRBV20-1	13	TRBJ2-7	many	CSARKGPSYEQYF	TGCAGTGCTAGGAAGGGCCCAAGCTACGAGCAGTACTTC
NA	TRBV29-1	14	TRBJ1-1	NA	CSVERGQGNTEAFF	TGCAGCGTGGAGAGGGGCCAGGGGAACACTGAAGCTTTCTTT
TRBD1	TRBV6-5	16	TRBJ1-6	many	CASSYGLRDRGSPLHF	TGTGCCAGCAGTTACGGGCTTAGGGACAGGGGTTCACCCCTCCACTTT
NA	TRBV2	13	TRBJ1-1	many	CASSEQGSTEAFF	TGTGCCAGCAGTGAACAGGGCTCCACTGAAGCTTTCTTT